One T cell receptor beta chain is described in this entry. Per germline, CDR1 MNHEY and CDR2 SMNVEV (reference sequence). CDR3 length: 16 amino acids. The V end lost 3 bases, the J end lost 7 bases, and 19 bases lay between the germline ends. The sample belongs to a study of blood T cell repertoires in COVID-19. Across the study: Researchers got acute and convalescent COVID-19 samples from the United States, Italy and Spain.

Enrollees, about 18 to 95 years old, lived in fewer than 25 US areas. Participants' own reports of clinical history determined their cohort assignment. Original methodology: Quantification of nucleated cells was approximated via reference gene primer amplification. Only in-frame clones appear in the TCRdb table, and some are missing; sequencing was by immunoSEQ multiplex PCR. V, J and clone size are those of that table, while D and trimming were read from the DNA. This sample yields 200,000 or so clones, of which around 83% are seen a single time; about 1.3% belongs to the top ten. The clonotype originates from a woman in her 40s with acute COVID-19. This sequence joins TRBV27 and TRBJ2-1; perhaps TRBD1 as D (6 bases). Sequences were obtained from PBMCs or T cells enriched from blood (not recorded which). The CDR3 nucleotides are TGTGCCAGCAGTTTCGGGCCCCGCAGGGGACGAAATGAGCAGTTCTTC. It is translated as CASSFGPRRGRNEQFF.